The sequence of this T cell receptor beta chain was determined in a study of T cell repertoires in cytomegalovirus infection. MiXCR, applied by TCRdb to the reads, yields one record per CDR3 protein. The table lists roughly 640,000 distinct CDR3 sequences, roughly a quarter of them singletons. This CDR3 is built from 16 residues. Per the germline V gene, CDR1 is SGHVS and CDR2 is FQNEAQ. V dropped 2 bases and J dropped 4 bases, with 15 bases sitting between them. This clonotype was observed many times. V and J are TRBV7-8 and TRBJ2-1; D gene uncertain. This TCR was recovered from a human donor in good health (CMV status not recorded). Some clones in this sample may be carry-over from other donors' samples. Sequencing was performed on CD8+ T cells from PBMCs. Here the CDR3 DNA reads TGTGCCAGCAGCTTAAAAATTGATGGCCCTTACAATGAGCAGTTCTTC. It yields the protein CASSLKIDGPYNEQFF.